This T cell receptor beta chain came from a study of beta chain features in type 1 diabetes. As for this clone: Antigen: not known.

Every bit of the isolated RNA underwent reverse transcription, so sequencing read expressed TCRB transcripts. Only in-frame clones appear in the TCRdb table, and some are missing; sequencing was by immunoSEQ multiplex PCR. The sample holds approximately 50,000 clones, 63% seen once. General observations from the study: A closer apparent resemblance between naive, central memory and Treg TCRB repertoires was seen in patients than in healthy donors. Any PCR bias toward short templates would affect both groups alike. TCRB CDR3s from Type 1 diabetes patients were moderately but significantly shorter in all four CD4+ subsets.

Trimming shortened V by 7 bases and J by 5 bases, and 7 bases separated the two germline ends. This CDR3 has 10 residues. Germline V gene data show CDR1 as SQVTM and CDR2 as ANQGSEA. Sequencing used stem cell memory CD4+ T cells from blood. The sequence was collected from a woman in her 30s with type 1 diabetes. This sequence joins TRBV29-1 and TRBJ2-3; D not certain. CDR3 region: CSASGDTQYF. The CDR3 DNA reads as TGCAGCGCATCGGGAGATACGCAGTATTTT.